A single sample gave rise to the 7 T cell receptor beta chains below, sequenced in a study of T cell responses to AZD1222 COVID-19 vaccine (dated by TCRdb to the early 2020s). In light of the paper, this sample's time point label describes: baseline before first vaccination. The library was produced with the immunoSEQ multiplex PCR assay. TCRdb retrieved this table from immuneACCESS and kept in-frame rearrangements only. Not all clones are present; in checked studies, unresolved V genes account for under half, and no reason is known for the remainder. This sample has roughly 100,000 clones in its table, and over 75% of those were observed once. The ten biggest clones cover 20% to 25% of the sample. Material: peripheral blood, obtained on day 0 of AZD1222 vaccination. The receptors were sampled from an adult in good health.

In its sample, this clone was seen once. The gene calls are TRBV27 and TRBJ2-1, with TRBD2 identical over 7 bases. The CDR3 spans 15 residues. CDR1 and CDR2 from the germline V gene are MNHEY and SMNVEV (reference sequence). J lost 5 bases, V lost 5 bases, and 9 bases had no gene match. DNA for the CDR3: TGTGCCAGCAGTATCATCGGACTAGGGGACAATGAGCAGTTCTTC. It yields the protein CASSIIGLGDNEQFF.

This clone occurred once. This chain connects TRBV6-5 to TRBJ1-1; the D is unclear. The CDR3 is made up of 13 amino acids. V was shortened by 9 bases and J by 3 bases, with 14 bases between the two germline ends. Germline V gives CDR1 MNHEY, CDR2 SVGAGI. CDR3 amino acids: CASLMGLYTEAFF. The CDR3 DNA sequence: TGTGCCAGTCTAATGGGGTTATACACTGAAGCTTTCTTT.

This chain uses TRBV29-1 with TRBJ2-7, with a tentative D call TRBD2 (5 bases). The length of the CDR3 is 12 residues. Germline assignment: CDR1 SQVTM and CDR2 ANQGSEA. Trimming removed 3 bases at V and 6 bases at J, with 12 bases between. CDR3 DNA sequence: TGCAGCGTTGATGGGCGGGCGGGCGAGCAGTACTTC. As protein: CSVDGRAGEQYF.

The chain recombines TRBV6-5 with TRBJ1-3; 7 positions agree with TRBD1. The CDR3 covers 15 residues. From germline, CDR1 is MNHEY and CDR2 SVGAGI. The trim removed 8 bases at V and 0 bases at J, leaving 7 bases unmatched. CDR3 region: CASSDHRGSGNTIYF. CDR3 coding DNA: TGTGCCAGCTCCGATCACAGGGGCTCTGGAAACACCATATATTTT.

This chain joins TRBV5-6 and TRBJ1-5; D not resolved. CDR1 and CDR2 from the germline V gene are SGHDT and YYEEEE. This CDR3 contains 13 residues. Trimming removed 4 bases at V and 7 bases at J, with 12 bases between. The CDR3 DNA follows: TGTGCCAGCAGCCCAGGAACGGGGCAGCCCCAGCATTTT. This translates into CASSPGTGQPQHF.

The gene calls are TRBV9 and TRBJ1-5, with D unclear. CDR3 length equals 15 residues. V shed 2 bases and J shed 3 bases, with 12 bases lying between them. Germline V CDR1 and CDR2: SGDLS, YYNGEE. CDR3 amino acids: CASSVWGSSNQPQHF. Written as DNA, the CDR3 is TGTGCCAGCAGCGTTTGGGGATCTTCCAATCAGCCCCAGCATTTT.

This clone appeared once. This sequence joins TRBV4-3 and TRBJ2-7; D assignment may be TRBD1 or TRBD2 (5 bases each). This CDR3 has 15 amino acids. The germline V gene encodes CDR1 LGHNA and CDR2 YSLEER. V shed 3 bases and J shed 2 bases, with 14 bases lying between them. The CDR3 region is CASSHYRDGPYEQYF. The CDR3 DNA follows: TGCGCCAGCAGCCATTACCGGGACGGTCCCTACGAGCAGTACTTC.